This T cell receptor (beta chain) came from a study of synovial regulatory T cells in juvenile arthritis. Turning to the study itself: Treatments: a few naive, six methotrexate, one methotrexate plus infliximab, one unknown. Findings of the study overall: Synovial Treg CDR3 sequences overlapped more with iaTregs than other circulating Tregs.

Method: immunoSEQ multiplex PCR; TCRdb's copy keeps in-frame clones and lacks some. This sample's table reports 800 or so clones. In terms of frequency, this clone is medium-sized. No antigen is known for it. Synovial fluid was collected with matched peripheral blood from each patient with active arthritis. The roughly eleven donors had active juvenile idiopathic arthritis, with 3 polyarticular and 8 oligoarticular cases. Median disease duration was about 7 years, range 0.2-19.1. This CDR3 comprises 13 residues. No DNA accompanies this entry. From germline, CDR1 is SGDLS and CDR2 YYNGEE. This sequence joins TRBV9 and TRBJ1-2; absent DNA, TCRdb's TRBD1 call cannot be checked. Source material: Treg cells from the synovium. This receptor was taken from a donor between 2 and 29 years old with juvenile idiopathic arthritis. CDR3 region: CASSVDRGYGYTF.